These 7 T cell receptor beta chains came from one sample sequenced in a study of OX40 agonist ivuxolimab in advanced cancers. TCRdb's table, derived via immunoSEQ multiplex PCR, lists solely in-frame clones and lacks some. In the table there are around 19,000 clones, 80% to 90% of which are singletons. This specimen was CD4+ or CD8+ T cells sorted from blood, taken in a trial of the OX40 agonist ivuxolimab. The source of these receptors is an adult with an advanced solid tumor such as melanoma, head and neck, liver or kidney cancer.

J is TRBJ2-3 and V is TRBV5-5; 9 nucleotides line up with TRBD1. The CDR3 has 16 residues. V gave up 4 bases and J gave up 0 bases; unmatched junction bases: 6. CDR1 and CDR2 from the germline V gene are SGHKS and YYEKEE (reference sequence). CDR3 coding DNA: TGTGCCAGCAGCGGGGAGACAGGGGGGAGCACAGATACGCAGTATTTT. This codes for CASSGETGGSTDTQYF.

The chain carries TRBV6-5 and TRBJ1-1, with no clear D. CDR1 is MNHEY, CDR2 SVGAGI, per germline. V lost 7 bases and J lost 3, with 15 bases in between. CDR3 length equals 14 residues. The CDR3 DNA sequence: TGTGCCAGCACCACCGCCCGTTGGCACACTGAAGCTTTCTTT. Its translation: CASTTARWHTEAFF.

The chain uses TRBV9 and TRBJ2-5, with 7 positions matching TRBD2. Germline loops: CDR1 SGDLS, CDR2 YYNGEE. The trim removed 0 bases at V and 4 bases at J, leaving 9 bases unmatched. The CDR3 loop spans 16 amino acids. Written as DNA, the CDR3 is TGTGCCAGCAGCGTAGAGGAGGGGACGGGAGGAGAGACCCAGTACTTC. Translation gives CASSVEEGTGGETQYF.

The rearrangement joins TRBV30 to TRBJ1-6; 7 nucleotides match TRBD1. Per germline, CDR1 GTSNPN and CDR2 SVGIG (reference sequence). The CDR3 is 13 amino acids. V gave up 3 bases and J gave up 4 bases; unmatched junction bases: 0. The CDR3 sequence: CAWRGQYNSPLHF. CDR3 nucleotide sequence: TGTGCCTGGAGGGGACAGTATAATTCACCCCTCCACTTT.

This clone is deemed large. CDR3 sequence: CASSLSANPTDTQYF. CDR3 bases: TGTGCCAGCAGCTTATCTGCTAACCCCACAGATACGCAGTATTTT. J is TRBJ2-3 and V is TRBV7-9; D gene uncertain. This CDR3 is 15 amino acids long. Trimming shortened V by 2 bases and J by 2 bases, and 11 bases separated the two germline ends. CDR1 and CDR2 from the germline V gene are SEHNR and FQNEAQ (reference sequence).

The rearrangement links TRBV13 to TRBJ1-6; D is uncertain. The germline gives CDR1 PRHDT, CDR2 FYEKMQ (reference sequence). V was pared by 2 bases and J by 10 bases, with 6 bases between. The CDR3 sequence is 12 residues long. As DNA, the CDR3 is TGTGCCAGCAGCTTAAATTCCTCACCCCTCCACTTT. It codes for CASSLNSSPLHF.

This clone is classed as large. V and J are TRBV19 and TRBJ2-7, with 10 bases fitting TRBD1. V was pared by 9 bases and J by 7 bases, with 12 bases of the junction left unmatched. CDR3 length: 14 residues. The germline V gene encodes CDR1 LNHDA and CDR2 SQIVND (reference sequence). The CDR3 region is CASELTGGIGEQYF. Here the CDR3 DNA reads TGTGCCAGCGAGCTGACAGGGGGCATCGGGGAGCAGTACTTC.